These T cell receptor beta chains were read from a single sample in a study of shared clonotypes between healthy human individuals. The data were produced by immunoSEQ multiplex PCR, yet TCRdb's version contains in-frame clones alone and is incomplete. The sample includes some 2,000,000 clones, approximately 96% of them seen just once. The sequencing sample was made of naive CD4+ T cells sorted from blood. The receptors originated from a man between 18 and 35 years old in good health. Each CDR3 is given with its conserved first and last residue. D genes are given only for firm matches. Not every row has a clone size; where given, it reads once, few, many or a size class.

CDR3nt | CDR3aa | abundance | j_gene | v_gene | d_gene
TGTGCCAGCAGCCGGGACGGTCCTCAGGGGCCCCAGCATTTT | CASSRDGPQGPQHF | few | TRBJ1-5 | TRBV11-2 | NA
TGTGCCAGCAGCCCCCCGGGAGGGAACTATGGCTACACCTTC | CASSPPGGNYGYTF | NA | TRBJ1-2 | TRBV6-6 | NA
TGCGCCAGCAGAGATGGGACTAGCTACAGAGAGACCCAGTACTTC | CASRDGTSYRETQYF | NA | TRBJ2-5 | TRBV5-1 | TRBD2
TGTGCCAGCAGCACGGGACTAGCGGTCAACACCGGGGAGCTGTTTTTT | CASSTGLAVNTGELFF | NA | TRBJ2-2 | TRBV9 | TRBD2
TGTGCCAGCAGTGTGCCGCGTGAGAAACCCACAGATACGCAGTATTTT | CASSVPREKPTDTQYF | NA | TRBJ2-3 | TRBV2 | NA
TGTGCCAGCTCAACGGGACAGGGGGACACCGGGGAGCTGTTTTTT | CASSTGQGDTGELFF | NA | TRBJ2-2 | TRBV18 | TRBD1
TGTGCCAGCAGCAAAAGGGCCGCAGGGTTCGGAAAGACCCAGTACTTC | CASSKRAAGFGKTQYF | NA | TRBJ2-5 | TRBV21-1 | NA
TGTGCCACCAGCAGAGCGGGCGGTCCCGGGCAGCCCCAGCATTTT | CATSRAGGPGQPQHF | NA | TRBJ1-5 | TRBV15 | NA
TGCGCCAGCAGCCTGGTAGGGACAGGGTCCGAGCCGACAGATACGCAGTATTTT | CASSLVGTGSEPTDTQYF | NA | TRBJ2-3 | TRBV5-1 | TRBD1
TGTGCCAGCAGCTTGGTGCCCGGGACAGGGGGTCGGGAAGTTGAAAAACTGTTTTTT | CASSLVPGTGGREVEKLFF | NA | TRBJ1-4 | TRBV5-5 | TRBD1
TGTGCCATCAGTGAGATTTCAGACAGGGGCTATGGCTACACCTTC | CAISEISDRGYGYTF | NA | TRBJ1-2 | TRBV10-3 | TRBD1
TGTGCCAGCACCCAGGACAGGGCCCAAAACACTGAAGCTTTCTTT | CASTQDRAQNTEAFF | NA | TRBJ1-1 | TRBV5-4 | TRBD1
TGTGCCTGGAGTGTAGGGGCTACACTAGAGCAAGAGACCCAGTACTTC | CAWSVGATLEQETQYF | NA | TRBJ2-5 | TRBV30 | NA
TGCGCCAGCAGACAGAATGTGAACACTGAAGCTTTCTTT | CASRQNVNTEAFF | NA | TRBJ1-1 | TRBV10-1 | NA
TGTGCCAGCAGTTTATCGTGGGACAGGGTTACCTACGAGCAGTACTTC | CASSLSWDRVTYEQYF | NA | TRBJ2-7 | TRBV27 | TRBD1
TGTGCCAGCTGGCAGGACAGGGATTCCTATGGCTACACCTTC | CASWQDRDSYGYTF | NA | TRBJ1-2 | TRBV13 | TRBD1
TGTGCCAGCAGCTTATTCACTGAAGCTTTCTTT | CASSLFTEAFF | NA | TRBJ1-1 | TRBV7-9 | NA
TGCGCCAGCAGCTTGGACGACACAGATACGCAGTATTTT | CASSLDDTDTQYF | NA | TRBJ2-3 | TRBV5-1 | NA
TGTGCCAGCAGTGAAGAAGGGAACGAGGCCTACGAGCAGTACTTC | CASSEEGNEAYEQYF | NA | TRBJ2-7 | TRBV2 | NA
TGTGCCAGCAGCCGGAGCGGGAGCTCCTACGAGCAGTACTTC | CASSRSGSSYEQYF | once | TRBJ2-7 | TRBV6-5 | TRBD2
TGCAGCGTTGATAGGGGTGGCTATGGCTACACCTTC | CSVDRGGYGYTF | NA | TRBJ1-2 | TRBV29-1 | NA
TGTGCCAGCAGTTCAGTTCGGGACCTTAGCAATCAGCCCCAGCATTTT | CASSSVRDLSNQPQHF | NA | TRBJ1-5 | TRBV6-5 | NA
TGTGCCAGCAGTTCAGGGACTACCCAAGAGACCCAGTACTTC | CASSSGTTQETQYF | once | TRBJ2-5 | TRBV28 | TRBD2
TGTGCCAGCAGCGCCTTACTAGCGGGAGGATTAGAGACCCAGTACTTC | CASSALLAGGLETQYF | NA | TRBJ2-5 | TRBV11-2 | TRBD2
TGTGCCACCAGCAGAGAAGCGGGAGGGTCCTACAATGAGCAGTTCTTC | CATSREAGGSYNEQFF | NA | TRBJ2-1 | TRBV15 | TRBD2
TGCGCCAGCAGTTTGTGGGACAGAGACACAGATACGCAGTATTTT | CASSLWDRDTDTQYF | NA | TRBJ2-3 | TRBV5-1 | TRBD1
TGCGCCAGCAGCTTGGATCCCAGGGGGAACACCGGGGAGCTGTTTTTT | CASSLDPRGNTGELFF | NA | TRBJ2-2 | TRBV5-1 | NA
TGCGCCAGCAGTGACAGTCCCGGGACAGGGATGGGAGAGACCCAGTACTTC | CASSDSPGTGMGETQYF | NA | TRBJ2-5 | TRBV10-1 | TRBD1
TGCGCCAGCAGCTCAGGGACGGTAAATAATTCACCCCTCCACTTT | CASSSGTVNNSPLHF | once | TRBJ1-6 | TRBV5-1 | NA
TGTGCCAGCAGTGAAGCGAAACTAGCAGCCACAGATACGCAGTATTTT | CASSEAKLAATDTQYF | NA | TRBJ2-3 | TRBV6-1 | NA
TGTGCCAGTAGTCCCAGGTTAAGCGCAGGGGGACCTATAGGGGGCTACACCTTC | CASSPRLSAGGPIGGYTF | once | TRBJ1-2 | TRBV19 | TRBD1
TGTGCCTGGAGTGTATGGGGAGACAGGGGTGTTTCATTCGGAGATCAGCCCCAGCATTTT | CAWSVWGDRGVSFGDQPQHF | NA | TRBJ1-5 | TRBV30 | TRBD1
TGTGCCAGCAGATTAGCCATCACACCCTTTGCCGGGGGCTACACCTTC | CASRLAITPFAGGYTF | NA | TRBJ1-2 | TRBV13 | NA
TGTGCCAGCAGCTTAAGGGAGGGGCTGGGTCAGCCCCAGCATTTT | CASSLREGLGQPQHF | once | TRBJ1-5 | TRBV7-2 | NA
TGCGCCAGCAGCCAAGATGGGGGCCTGTTCTACAATGAGCAGTTCTTC | CASSQDGGLFYNEQFF | NA | TRBJ2-1 | TRBV4-1 | NA
TGTGCCAGCAGTCCAGGGGGCTATGAGCAGTTCTTC | CASSPGGYEQFF | NA | TRBJ2-1 | TRBV28 | TRBD1
TGTGCCAGCAGCTCCACGCTAGGGGGGGCGCAGTACTTC | CASSSTLGGAQYF | NA | TRBJ2-7 | TRBV11-2 | NA
TGCGCCAGTAACACAGGGTCCTCCTACAATGAGCAGTTCTTC | CASNTGSSYNEQFF | NA | TRBJ2-1 | TRBV5-1 | NA
TGTGCCAGTCAACCGGGGGAGACCCAGTACTTC | CASQPGETQYF | NA | TRBJ2-5 | TRBV2 | NA
TGTGCCAGCAGTTTCGGGACGGGGTTCGGTGGAAACACCATATATTTT | CASSFGTGFGGNTIYF | NA | TRBJ1-3 | TRBV6-5 | NA
TGTGCCACCCAGGGGCAACAAGAGACCCAGTACTTC | CATQGQQETQYF | NA | TRBJ2-5 | TRBV6-1 | NA
TGTGCCAGCAGCTTAGCCGGGGTTGGCTACACCTTC | CASSLAGVGYTF | NA | TRBJ1-2 | TRBV7-9 | NA